This TCR beta chain was captured by sequencing in a study of glioma-infiltrating T cells after dendritic cell vaccination. Repertoires were generated with immunoSEQ multiplex PCR, while TCRdb's copy carries only in-frame clones and drops some. Among hundreds of clones listed, 85% to 95% were seen once. The sample holds a few counts of this clone. Other DNA variants within this sample encode the same CDR3. The sequenced sample was tumor tissue, obtained before dendritic cell vaccination. The receptor was isolated from a human donor with glioblastoma.

The chain's CDR3 is CASIARRPSHTDTQYF. The CDR3, as DNA: TGTGCCAGCATCGCCCGGAGGCCTTCCCACACAGATACGCAGTATTTT. The V gene is TRBV6-8, the J gene TRBJ2-3; possible D gene TRBD2, 5 bases. CDR1 is MNHGY and CDR2 is SAAAGT in the germline V gene. The V and J ends lost 7 bases and 2 bases respectively, with 19 bases between them. This CDR3 is 16 amino acids long.